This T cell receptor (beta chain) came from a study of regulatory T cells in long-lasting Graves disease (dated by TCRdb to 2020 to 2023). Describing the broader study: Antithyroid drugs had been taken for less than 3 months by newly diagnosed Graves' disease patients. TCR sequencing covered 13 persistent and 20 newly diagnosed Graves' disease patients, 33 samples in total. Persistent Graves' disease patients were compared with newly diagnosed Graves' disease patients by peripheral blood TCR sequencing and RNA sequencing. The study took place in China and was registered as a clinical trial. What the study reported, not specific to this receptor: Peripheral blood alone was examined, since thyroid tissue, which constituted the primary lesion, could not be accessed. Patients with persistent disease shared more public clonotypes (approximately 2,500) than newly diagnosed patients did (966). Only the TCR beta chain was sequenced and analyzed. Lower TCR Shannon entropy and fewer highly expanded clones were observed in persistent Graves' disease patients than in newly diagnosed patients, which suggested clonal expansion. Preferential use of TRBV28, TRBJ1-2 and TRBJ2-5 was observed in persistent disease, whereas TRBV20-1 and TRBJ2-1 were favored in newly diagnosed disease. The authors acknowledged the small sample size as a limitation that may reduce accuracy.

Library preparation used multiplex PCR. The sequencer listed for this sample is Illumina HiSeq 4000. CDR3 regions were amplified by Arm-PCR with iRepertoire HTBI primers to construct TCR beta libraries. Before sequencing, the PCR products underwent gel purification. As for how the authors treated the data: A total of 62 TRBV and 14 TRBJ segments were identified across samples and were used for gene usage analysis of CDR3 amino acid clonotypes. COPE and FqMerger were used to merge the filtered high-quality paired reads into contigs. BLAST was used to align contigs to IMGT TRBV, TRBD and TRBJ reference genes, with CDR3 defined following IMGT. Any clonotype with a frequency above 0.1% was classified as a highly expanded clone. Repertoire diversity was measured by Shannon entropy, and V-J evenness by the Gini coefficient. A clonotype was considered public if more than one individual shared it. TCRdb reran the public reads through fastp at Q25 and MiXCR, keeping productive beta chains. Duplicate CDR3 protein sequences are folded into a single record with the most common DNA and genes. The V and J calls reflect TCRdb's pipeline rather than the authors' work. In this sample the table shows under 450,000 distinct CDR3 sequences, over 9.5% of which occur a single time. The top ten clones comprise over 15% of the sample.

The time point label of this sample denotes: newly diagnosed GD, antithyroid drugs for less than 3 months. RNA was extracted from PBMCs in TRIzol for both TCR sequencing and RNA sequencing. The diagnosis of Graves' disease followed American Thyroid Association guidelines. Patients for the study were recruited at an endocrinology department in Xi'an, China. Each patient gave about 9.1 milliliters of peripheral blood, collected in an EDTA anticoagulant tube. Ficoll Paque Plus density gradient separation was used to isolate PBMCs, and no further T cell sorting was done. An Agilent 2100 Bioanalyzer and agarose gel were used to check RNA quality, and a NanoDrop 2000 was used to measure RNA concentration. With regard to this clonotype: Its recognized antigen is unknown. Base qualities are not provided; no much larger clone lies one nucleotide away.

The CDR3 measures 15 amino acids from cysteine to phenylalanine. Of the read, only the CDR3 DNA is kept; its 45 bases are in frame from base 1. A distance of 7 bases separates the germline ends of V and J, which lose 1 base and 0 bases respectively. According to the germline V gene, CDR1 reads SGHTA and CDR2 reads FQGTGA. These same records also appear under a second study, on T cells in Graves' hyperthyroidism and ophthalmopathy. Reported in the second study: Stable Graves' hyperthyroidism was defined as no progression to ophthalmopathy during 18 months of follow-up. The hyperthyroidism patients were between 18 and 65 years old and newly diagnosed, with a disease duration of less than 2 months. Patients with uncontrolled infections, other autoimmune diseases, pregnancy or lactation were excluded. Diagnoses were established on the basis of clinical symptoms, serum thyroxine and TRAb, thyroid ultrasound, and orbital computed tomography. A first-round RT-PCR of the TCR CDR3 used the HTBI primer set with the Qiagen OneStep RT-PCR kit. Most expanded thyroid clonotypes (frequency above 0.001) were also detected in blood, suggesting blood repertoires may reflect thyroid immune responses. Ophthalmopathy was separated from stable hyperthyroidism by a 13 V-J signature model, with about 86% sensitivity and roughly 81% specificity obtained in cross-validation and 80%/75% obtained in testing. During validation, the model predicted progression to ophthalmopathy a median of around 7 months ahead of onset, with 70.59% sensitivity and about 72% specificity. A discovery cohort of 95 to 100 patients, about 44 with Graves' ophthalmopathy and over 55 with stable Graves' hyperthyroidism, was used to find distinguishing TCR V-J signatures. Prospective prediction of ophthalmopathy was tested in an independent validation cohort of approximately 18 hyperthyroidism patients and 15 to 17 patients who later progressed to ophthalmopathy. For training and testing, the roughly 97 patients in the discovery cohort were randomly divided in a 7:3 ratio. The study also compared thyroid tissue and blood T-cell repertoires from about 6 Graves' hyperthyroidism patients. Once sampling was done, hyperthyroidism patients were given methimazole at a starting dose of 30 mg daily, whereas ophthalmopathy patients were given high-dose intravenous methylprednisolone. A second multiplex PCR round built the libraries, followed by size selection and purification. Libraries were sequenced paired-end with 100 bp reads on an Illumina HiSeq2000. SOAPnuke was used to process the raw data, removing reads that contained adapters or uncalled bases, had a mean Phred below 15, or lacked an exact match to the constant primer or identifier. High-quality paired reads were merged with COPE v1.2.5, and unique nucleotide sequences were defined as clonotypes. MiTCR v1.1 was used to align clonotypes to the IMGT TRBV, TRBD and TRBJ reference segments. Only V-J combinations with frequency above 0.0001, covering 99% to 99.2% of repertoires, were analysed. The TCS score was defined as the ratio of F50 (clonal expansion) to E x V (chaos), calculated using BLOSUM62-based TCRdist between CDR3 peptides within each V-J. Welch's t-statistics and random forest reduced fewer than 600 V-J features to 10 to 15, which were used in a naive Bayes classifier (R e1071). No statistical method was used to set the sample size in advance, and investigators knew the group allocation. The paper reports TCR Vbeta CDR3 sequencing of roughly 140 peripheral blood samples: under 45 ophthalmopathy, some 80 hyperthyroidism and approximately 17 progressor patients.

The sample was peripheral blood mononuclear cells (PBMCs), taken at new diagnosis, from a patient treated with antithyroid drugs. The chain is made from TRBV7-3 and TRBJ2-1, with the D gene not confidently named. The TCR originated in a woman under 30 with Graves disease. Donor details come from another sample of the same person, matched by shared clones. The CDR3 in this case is CASSLSSLSYNEQFF. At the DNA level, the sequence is TGTGCCAGCAGCTTAAGCTCGCTCTCCTACAATGAGCAGTTCTTC.